A selection of T cell receptor beta chains follows, all from one sample in a study of blood T cell repertoires in COVID-19. Clones were sequenced by immunoSEQ multiplex PCR, and TCRdb holds only the in-frame ones, with some missing. The sample lists approximately 55,000 clones; 90% were seen once. Sequencing was done on a sample of peripheral blood. The receptors stem from a man aged 35-49 years with acute or convalescent COVID-19. CDR3s include the opening cysteine and the closing phenylalanine or tryptophan. The order of the fields is CDR3 length, D gene, clone size, J gene, V gene, CDR3 DNA, CDR3 protein. D genes are given only for firm matches. Size values are once, few and many counts, or a class for expanded clones, and some rows have none.

length: 15
D: .
size: .
J: TRBJ1-5
V: TRBV28
DNA: TGTGCCAGCAGTTTCACTGGACAGACCAATCAGCCCCAGCATTTT
CDR3: CASSFTGQTNQPQHF

length: 16
D: TRBD1
size: .
J: TRBJ1-3
V: TRBV7-2
DNA: TGTGCCAGCAGCCAAGACAGGGCTAGCTCTGGAAACACCATATATTTT
CDR3: CASSQDRASSGNTIYF

length: 15
D: .
size: .
J: TRBJ1-4
V: TRBV10-2
DNA: TGCGCCAGCAGTGAGTCGGAGGTTTGGGCTGAAAAACTGTTTTTT
CDR3: CASSESEVWAEKLFF

length: 13
D: .
size: .
J: TRBJ2-1
V: TRBV5-4
DNA: TGTGCCAGCAGCCCTGCCCGGTTGAATGAGCAGTTCTTC
CDR3: CASSPARLNEQFF

length: 15
D: .
size: once
J: TRBJ1-5
V: TRBV19
DNA: TGTGCCAGTAGTGCAACCGGGAATAGCAATCAGCCCCAGCATTTT
CDR3: CASSATGNSNQPQHF

length: 15
D: .
size: .
J: TRBJ2-1
V: TRBV11-2
DNA: TGTGCCAGCAGCCTCAACCGGGACTCCGGGATTGGAGGGTTCTTC
CDR3: CASSLNRDSGIGGFF

length: 15
D: TRBD1
size: .
J: TRBJ1-1
V: TRBV3-1/TRBV3-2
DNA: TGTGCCAGCAGCCCCTTCCCGGGACAGGGAACTGAAGCTTTCTTT
CDR3: CASSPFPGQGTEAFF

length: 12
D: .
size: .
J: TRBJ2-5
V: TRBV12-3/TRBV12-4
DNA: TGTGCCAGCAGTTTAAGCCGAGAGACCCAGTACTTC
CDR3: CASSLSRETQYF

length: 15
D: .
size: .
J: TRBJ2-5
V: TRBV18
DNA: TGTGCCAGCTCACCACATTTCGGACAAGAAGAGACCCAGTACTTC
CDR3: CASSPHFGQEETQYF

length: 13
D: .
size: .
J: TRBJ2-3
V: TRBV19
DNA: TGTGCCAGTAGTTCAGGGCTTACAGATACGCAGTATTTT
CDR3: CASSSGLTDTQYF

length: 13
D: .
size: .
J: TRBJ2-7
V: TRBV9
DNA: TGTGCCAGCAACCTTGGACCCGGGGACGAGCAGTACTTC
CDR3: CASNLGPGDEQYF

length: 13
D: .
size: once
J: TRBJ1-2
V: TRBV6-5
DNA: TGTGCCAGCACGACTGGGACACAATATGGCTACACCTTC
CDR3: CASTTGTQYGYTF

length: 15
D: TRBD1
size: .
J: TRBJ1-6
V: TRBV11-1
DNA: TGTGCCAGCAGCTCTACCGGGACAGTGAATTCACCCCTCCACTTT
CDR3: CASSSTGTVNSPLHF

length: 11
D: .
size: .
J: TRBJ1-1
V: TRBV30
DNA: TGTGCCTGGGCCTTGAACACTGAAGCTTTCTTT
CDR3: CAWALNTEAFF

length: 17
D: .
size: .
J: TRBJ2-1
V: TRBV9
DNA: TGTGCCAGCAGCCCGATAGTCCGGGACTGGATGTCCAATGAGCAGTTCTTC
CDR3: CASSPIVRDWMSNEQFF

length: 14
D: TRBD2
size: .
J: TRBJ2-1
V: TRBV5-4
DNA: TGTGCCAGCAGCTCCGGACTAGACTACAATGAGCAGTTCTTC
CDR3: CASSSGLDYNEQFF

length: 14
D: .
size: few
J: TRBJ1-2
V: TRBV24-1
DNA: TGTGCCACCAGTGATGGCCAGGCCCTCTATGGCTACACCTTC
CDR3: CATSDGQALYGYTF

length: 14
D: TRBD2
size: once
J: TRBJ2-2
V: TRBV6-6
DNA: TGTGCCAGCAGTTATCTAGCGGGAGTTCGGGAGCTGTTTTTT
CDR3: CASSYLAGVRELFF

length: 13
D: .
size: .
J: TRBJ1-2
V: TRBV18
DNA: TGTGCCAGCTCACCCATGCAGGTGGAAGGCTACACCTTC
CDR3: CASSPMQVEGYTF

length: 15
D: TRBD2
size: .
J: TRBJ2-7
V: TRBV11-3
DNA: TGTGCCAGCAGCTTAACGGGACTACCAGGATACGAGCAGTACTTC
CDR3: CASSLTGLPGYEQYF

length: 13
D: .
size: .
J: TRBJ1-2
V: TRBV9
DNA: TGTGCCAGCAGCTCAGTGACGCGAGGGGGCTACACCTTC
CDR3: CASSSVTRGGYTF

length: 15
D: .
size: .
J: TRBJ2-3
V: TRBV5-4
DNA: TGTGCCAGCAGCTTGACAGGGAAAGGTGCAGATACGCAGTATTTT
CDR3: CASSLTGKGADTQYF

length: 14
D: TRBD1
size: .
J: TRBJ1-2
V: TRBV2
DNA: TGTGCCAGCAGTGACTTTGGACAGGGTTATGGCTACACCTTC
CDR3: CASSDFGQGYGYTF

length: 16
D: TRBD2
size: .
J: TRBJ2-3
V: TRBV3-1/TRBV3-2
DNA: TGTGCCAGCAGCCCCGGACTAGCTGTTAGCACAGATACGCAGTATTTT
CDR3: CASSPGLAVSTDTQYF

length: 14
D: .
size: .
J: TRBJ2-2
V: TRBV7-2
DNA: TGTGCCAGCAGCTTAGTAGGTAGCCTCGGGGAGCTGTTTTTT
CDR3: CASSLVGSLGELFF

length: 14
D: .
size: .
J: TRBJ2-7
V: TRBV6-2/TRBV6-3
DNA: TGTGCCAGCAGTTGGTACCGGGTCATCTACGAGCAGTACTTC
CDR3: CASSWYRVIYEQYF

length: 14
D: TRBD2
size: .
J: TRBJ2-7
V: TRBV6-5
DNA: TGTGCCAGCAGTTACGGGACTAAAGTCGGCGAGCAGTACTTC
CDR3: CASSYGTKVGEQYF

length: 14
D: .
size: .
J: TRBJ2-7
V: TRBV11-2
DNA: TGTGCCAGCAGCTTAGGAGGGAACTCCTACGAGCAGTACTTC
CDR3: CASSLGGNSYEQYF

length: 12
D: .
size: .
J: TRBJ1-5
V: TRBV3-1/TRBV3-2
DNA: TGTGCCAGCCAGGCAGATAATCAGCCCCAGCATTTT
CDR3: CASQADNQPQHF

length: 13
D: TRBD1
size: .
J: TRBJ1-5
V: TRBV10-3
DNA: TGTGCCATCGGACCGACAGGGGATCAGCCCCAGCATTTT
CDR3: CAIGPTGDQPQHF

length: 15
D: TRBD1
size: .
J: TRBJ2-5
V: TRBV7-9
DNA: TGTGCCAGCAGCTTAAGGGGGGACAGGGAAGAGACCCAGTACTTC
CDR3: CASSLRGDREETQYF

length: 12
D: .
size: .
J: TRBJ2-1
V: TRBV5-5
DNA: TGTGCCAGCAGCCCCGTCCTGGCTGAGCAGTTCTTC
CDR3: CASSPVLAEQFF

length: 21
D: TRBD1
size: .
J: TRBJ2-7
V: TRBV7-8
DNA: TGTGCCAGCAGCTTACACGTGCCGGGACAGGGAAGGGGCGGCGGGACCTACGAGCAGTACTTC
CDR3: CASSLHVPGQGRGGGTYEQYF

length: 17
D: TRBD2
size: .
J: TRBJ2-2
V: TRBV6-2/TRBV6-3
DNA: TGTGCCAGCAGTTACTCGAACGGGAGGGCCAACACCGGGGAGCTGTTTTTT
CDR3: CASSYSNGRANTGELFF

length: 14
D: .
size: once
J: TRBJ2-3
V: TRBV9
DNA: TGTGCCAGCAGCGTAGATCAGGGCACAGATACGCAGTATTTT
CDR3: CASSVDQGTDTQYF

length: 14
D: .
size: once
J: TRBJ1-5
V: TRBV2
DNA: TGTGCCAGCAGTGAGGACAGATCGGGTCAGCCCCAGCATTTT
CDR3: CASSEDRSGQPQHF

length: 11
D: .
size: .
J: TRBJ1-2
V: TRBV25-1
DNA: TGTGCCAGCAGTGAGGCCTATGGCTACACCTTC
CDR3: CASSEAYGYTF

length: 16
D: TRBD2
size: .
J: TRBJ2-1
V: TRBV9
DNA: TGTGCCAGCAGCCCATATGGGGGACTAGTGTCTAATGAGCAGTTCTTC
CDR3: CASSPYGGLVSNEQFF

length: 14
D: .
size: once
J: TRBJ1-2
V: TRBV9
DNA: TGTGCCAGCAGCGTAGTTGACAGCATCTATGGCTACACCTTC
CDR3: CASSVVDSIYGYTF

length: 13
D: TRBD1
size: .
J: TRBJ1-1
V: TRBV6-5
DNA: TGTGCCAGCAGCCGGGACAGCGGAACTGAAGCTTTCTTT
CDR3: CASSRDSGTEAFF

length: 16
D: .
size: .
J: TRBJ2-5
V: TRBV7-2
DNA: TGTGCCAGCAGCTTAGGGCGTGGAGGGGGCCTAGAGACCCAGTACTTC
CDR3: CASSLGRGGGLETQYF

length: 13
D: .
size: .
J: TRBJ1-1
V: TRBV6-6
DNA: TGTGCCAGCAGCATCGACAGGAACACTGAAGCTTTCTTT
CDR3: CASSIDRNTEAFF

length: 15
D: .
size: .
J: TRBJ1-2
V: TRBV7-9
DNA: TGTGCCAGCAGCTTAGCGGGGGCAGGCGGAGGCGGCTACACCTTC
CDR3: CASSLAGAGGGGYTF

length: 10
D: .
size: .
J: TRBJ2-1
V: TRBV11-2
DNA: TGTGCCAGCAGCCACGGGAGGCAGTTCTTC
CDR3: CASSHGRQFF

length: 15
D: .
size: .
J: TRBJ1-5
V: TRBV19
DNA: TGTGCCAGTAGTATAGTGCACTCGGGAAATCAGCCCCAGCATTTT
CDR3: CASSIVHSGNQPQHF

length: 21
D: TRBD2
size: .
J: TRBJ2-1
V: TRBV19
DNA: TGTGCCAGTAGTATAGTCTATAGTTTTGGGACTAGCGGGACCTCCTACAATGAGCAGTTCTTC
CDR3: CASSIVYSFGTSGTSYNEQFF

length: 16
D: .
size: .
J: TRBJ2-1
V: TRBV28
DNA: TGTGCCAGCAGTTCACTAGCTACCCAGAGGGAAAATGAGCAGTTCTTC
CDR3: CASSSLATQRENEQFF

length: 14
D: .
size: .
J: TRBJ1-3
V: TRBV28
DNA: TGTGCCAGCAGTTCCGGGGGGAGTGGAAACACCATATATTTT
CDR3: CASSSGGSGNTIYF

length: 15
D: TRBD1
size: .
J: TRBJ1-1
V: TRBV27
DNA: TGTGCCAGCAGACGTGGACAGGGGGCCAACACTGAAGCTTTCTTT
CDR3: CASRRGQGANTEAFF

length: 14
D: .
size: once
J: TRBJ2-1
V: TRBV15
DNA: TGTGCCACCAGCAGAGACAGGTTCTACAATGAGCAGTTCTTC
CDR3: CATSRDRFYNEQFF

length: 14
D: .
size: .
J: TRBJ1-4
V: TRBV6-5
DNA: TGTGCCAGCAGCCCCAGCGCAACTAATGAAAAACTGTTTTTT
CDR3: CASSPSATNEKLFF

length: 14
D: TRBD2
size: .
J: TRBJ2-3
V: TRBV6-4
DNA: TGTGCCAGCAGTGAGCGGGAGGGCACAGATACGCAGTATTTT
CDR3: CASSEREGTDTQYF

length: 14
D: .
size: .
J: TRBJ1-1
V: TRBV20-1
DNA: TGCAGTGCTAGTTACGGGGGGAGAGGGACTGAAGCTTTCTTT
CDR3: CSASYGGRGTEAFF

length: 14
D: .
size: .
J: TRBJ1-1
V: TRBV5-4
DNA: TGTGCCAGCAGCAACCCGGGGGGTTACACTGAAGCTTTCTTT
CDR3: CASSNPGGYTEAFF

length: 15
D: TRBD1
size: .
J: TRBJ1-1
V: TRBV6-5
DNA: TGTGCCAGCAGCCTCGGAACAGGGGTGGACACTGAAGCTTTCTTT
CDR3: CASSLGTGVDTEAFF

length: 20
D: TRBD2
size: once
J: TRBJ2-3
V: TRBV5-1
DNA: TGCGCCAGCAGCTTCCCTCCTGTACGACTAGCGGGAGAGCACACAGATACGCAGTATTTT
CDR3: CASSFPPVRLAGEHTDTQYF

length: 14
D: TRBD1
size: few
J: TRBJ2-2
V: TRBV9
DNA: TGTGCCAGCAGTGAGGGGGCGCTCACCGGGGAGCTGTTTTTT
CDR3: CASSEGALTGELFF

length: 14
D: .
size: .
J: TRBJ2-4
V: TRBV11-2
DNA: TGTGCCAGCAGCCACGGGACAACCAAAAACATTCAGTACTTC
CDR3: CASSHGTTKNIQYF

length: 11
D: .
size: .
J: TRBJ2-5
V: TRBV29-1
DNA: TGCAGCGCTCTAGAACAAGAGACCCAGTACTTC
CDR3: CSALEQETQYF